This T cell receptor (beta chain) was captured by sequencing in a study of blood T cells in healthy people across ages. Primed by a sample-barcoded 5' primer and a J-beta primer mix, a second PCR proceeded for about 7 to 12 cycles. TCRdb called the 5' RACE reads again in MiXCR, with one record for every CDR3 protein. The repertoire consists of around 800,000 distinct CDR3 sequences, with around 24% occurring once and the leading ten covering about 3%. This CDR3 spans 18 amino acids. The germline V gene encodes CDR1 MNHEY and CDR2 SMNVEV (reference sequence). This same sample was also part of a study on T cells of mothers and their children.

The chain is built from TRBV27 and TRBJ2-5; 14 bases align to TRBD2. The assigned J gene may be wrong: the sequence end matches TRBJ2-7 better. What was sequenced was blood. This TCR was sampled from a boy younger than 18 in good health. CDR3 residues: CASSLSGLAGGLGYEQYF. The CDR3 nucleotides read TGTGCCAGCAGTTTATCCGGACTAGCGGGGGGTCTTGGCTACGAGCAGTACTTC.